Sequencing of this T cell receptor beta chain was carried out in a study of identical twins (dated by TCRdb to the mid-2010s). As for the study more broadly: The study deep-sequenced TCR alpha and beta repertoires from monozygotic twins, unrelated adults of various ages and cord blood to test whether fetal clonotypes persist. To rule out contamination, the twin experiments were replicated at different times with different library preparation protocols. On the study overall, not on this receptor specifically: Zero-insertion analyses could be partly confounded by invariant T cells such as MAIT and iNKT, although diverse VJ usage argued against such confounding for most clonotypes. A weaker excess of twin sharing was found in beta out-of-frame sequences because the signal-to-noise ratio was lowered by fewer shared sequences. Because the same donors could not be followed over many years, conclusions were based on cross-sectional statistical analysis. In monozygotic twins, recombination models systematically underestimated out-of-frame TCR alpha sharing, but the models matched the sharing seen between unrelated individuals. Abundant cord blood beta clonotypes had fewer insertions, young adult naive repertoires showed a similar but weaker trend, and memory repertoires showed no such trend. Compared with coincidental sharing between unrelated individuals, out-of-frame TCR alpha sequences shared between twins showed an excess of sequences with low generation probability.

The library relied on 5' RACE. The sequencer listed for this sample is Illumina HiSeq 2000. Template switching added a universal primer binding site, and the final cDNA carried a unique molecular identifier that allowed TCR cDNA molecules to be counted accurately. Specific primers in the conserved constant-segment region were used to synthesize first-strand cDNA for TCR alpha and beta chains. To control for contamination, each cDNA library was double barcoded with a SMART-Mk sample barcode plus Illumina barcodes. TruSeq adapter sequences, together with Illumina sample barcodes, were added in two successive PCR steps. TCR alpha and beta cDNA libraries were sequenced on the Illumina HiSeq platform with custom primers. Per the original workflow: MiGEC was used to process raw reads and extract unique molecular identifiers, and MiXCR was used to find CDR3 positions. Recombination models were inferred per individual with the repgenHMM and IGoR tools using an EM algorithm. Shared clonotypes were analyzed with the tcR package in R, and sharing was normalized by the product of cloneset sizes. To study raw recombination free of thymic and clonal selection effects, out-of-frame nonproductive sequences were analyzed. The public reads were run again by TCRdb, first through fastp at Q25 and then through MiXCR, and only productive beta chains were kept. Rows with a matching CDR3 protein are joined into one entry that keeps the most common DNA and genes. The V and J calls, along with clone size, are taken from TCRdb and not from the paper's own processing. The sample table holds roughly 710,000 distinct CDR3 sequences, of which roughly 6.2% were seen once. Under 2% of the sample lies in the top ten.

This clonotype appeared many times. This receptor's antigen is unknown. No much larger clone exists at a distance of one base, and base qualities are not known. All donors were healthy Caucasians. Three unrelated non-twin adults were also sequenced: a male aged 18 to 30, a male aged 50 to 60 and a female aged 50 to 60. Miltenyi CD45RO+ enrichment and human naive T-cell isolation kits were used to isolate memory (CD45RO+) and naive T cells from PBMC. Sample: naive T cells sorted from blood. The cell subset or site tag for this specimen amounts to: cells isolated with a human naive T-cell isolation kit. The sequence was obtained from a man younger than 35 in good health.

The base sequence is TGTGCCAGCAGTAGGACTAGCGGGCCTAACCAAGAGACCCAGTACTTC. Translated, it gives CASSRTSGPNQETQYF. The rearrangement joined TRBV12-3 or TRBV12-4 to TRBJ2-5; TRBD2 matches 11 bases in the middle. Trimming takes 5 bases off V and 0 bases off J; junction bases not matched to a gene: 5. From the cysteine through the phenylalanine, the CDR3 covers 16 amino acids. Just CDR3 DNA is preserved here, 48 bases in frame from base 1.